These T cell receptor beta chains were read from a single sample in a study of T-cell memory formation after mild COVID-19. TCRdb called the 5' RACE reads again in MiXCR, with one record for every CDR3 protein. Of about 160,000 distinct CDR3 sequences in the sample, roughly 28% were seen once. The sample taken for sequencing was PBMCs or a T cell subset sorted from them (not recorded which). The receptors were sampled from an adult woman who had mild COVID-19 (a few samples of this study predate the infection). Cell type and time point are not known. Both conserved end residues are part of each CDR3. The D gene is left open where the match is weak. Clone sizes are given selectively: once, few, many, or a class where the clone is expanded.

J gene | clone size | D gene | V gene | CDR3 DNA | CDR3 protein
TRBJ2-5 | few | TRBD2 | TRBV5-1 | TGCGCCTGTGGGGCTAGCGGAGCTCAAGAGACCCAGTACTTC | CACGASGAQETQYF
TRBJ2-5 | few | . | TRBV5-1 | TGCGCCACCTCAGCATCAGAGACCCAGTACTTC | CATSASETQYF
TRBJ2-5 | many | . | TRBV5-1 | TGCGCCAGCAGCCCTGGGTGGGAGACCCAGTACTTC | CASSPGWETQYF
TRBJ2-2 | few | . | TRBV7-9 | TGTGCCAGCAGCTTAGGACAGATAAACACCGGGGAGCTGTTTTTT | CASSLGQINTGELFF
TRBJ2-7 | few | TRBD1 | TRBV12-3/TRBV12-4 | TGTGCCAGCAGTTTTTCGCAGGGGGCCTACGAGCAGTACTTC | CASSFSQGAYEQYF
TRBJ2-2 | few | TRBD2 | TRBV4-1 | TGCGCCAGCAGCCAAGAACCTAGCGGGACCGCCACCACCGGGGAGCTGTTTTTT | CASSQEPSGTATTGELFF
TRBJ2-3 | many | . | TRBV24-1 | TGTGCCACCAGTGGGGGCCAGGGGTTTGGGGCTACGCAGTATTTT | CATSGGQGFGATQYF
TRBJ1-5 | . | . | TRBV20-1 | TGCAGTGCCGAGGGCCAGAGAACGGGCAATCAGCCCCAGCATTTT | CSAEGQRTGNQPQHF
TRBJ2-7 | few | . | TRBV29-1 | TGCAGCGTTGAAGAAGGGACAAGGAGCTCCTACGAGCAGTACTTC | CSVEEGTRSSYEQYF
TRBJ2-3 | . | TRBD1 | TRBV7-9 | TGTGCCAGCAGCTCCGACAGGGGGTGGTCAGATACGCAGTATTTT | CASSSDRGWSDTQYF
TRBJ2-3 | . | . | TRBV5-1 | TGCGCCAGCAGCCCCCGTGGCGGGCTAGCTGACTACTACACAGATACGCAGTATTTT | CASSPRGGLADYYTDTQYF
TRBJ2-1 | . | TRBD2 | TRBV3-1 | TGTGCCAGCAGTAGGGTAGGGACTAGCGGGGGGTCCTCGTTCTTC | CASSRVGTSGGSSFF
TRBJ2-3 | . | . | TRBV6-5 | TGTGCCAGCCGACGGGTTGGGGGCGAAGGTACGCAGTATTTT | CASRRVGGEGTQYF
TRBJ1-2 | . | . | TRBV7-9 | TGTGCCAGCAGCTTAGGGACAGAGGTCTACACCTTC | CASSLGTEVYTF
TRBJ2-1 | . | TRBD2 | TRBV18 | TGTGCCAGCTCACCCTCCGGGACTAGCGGGACTAATGAGCAGTTCTTC | CASSPSGTSGTNEQFF
TRBJ1-3 | few | TRBD1 | TRBV12-3/TRBV12-4 | TGTGCCAGCAGCCTTTCTGGACAGGGGGTAGACACCATATATTTT | CASSLSGQGVDTIYF
TRBJ1-2 | few | TRBD1 | TRBV7-9 | TGTGCCAGCAGCATGACAGGGGCCCACTATGGCTACACCTTC | CASSMTGAHYGYTF
TRBJ1-1 | . | . | TRBV5-1 | TGCGCCAGCAGCTCTACGACGGGACCTGGTGAAGCTTTCTTT | CASSSTTGPGEAFF
TRBJ2-1 | . | . | TRBV24-1 | TGTGCCACCAGTGGGGCAGGGCCCTACAATGAGCAGTTCTTC | CATSGAGPYNEQFF
TRBJ2-3 | . | TRBD2 | TRBV5-4 | TGTGCCAGCAGCTTGTTATCTCTAGCGGGAACGGCAGATACGCAGTATTTT | CASSLLSLAGTADTQYF
TRBJ2-3 | few | TRBD1 | TRBV5-1 | TGCGCCAGCAGCCTTGGACAGGGGAGCACAGATACGCAGTATTTT | CASSLGQGSTDTQYF
TRBJ2-7 | . | . | TRBV2 | TGTGCCAGCAGTTTCTCCCAGGGCGACCTTTACGAGCAGTACTTC | CASSFSQGDLYEQYF
TRBJ2-7 | . | TRBD2 | TRBV5-4 | TGTGCCAGCAGCCGGGAGGCGGGAAAGTCCTACGAGCAGTACTTC | CASSREAGKSYEQYF
TRBJ2-7 | few | . | TRBV29-1 | TGCAGCGTTGGAGACAGACATTACGAGCAGTACTTC | CSVGDRHYEQYF
TRBJ2-3 | few | . | TRBV18 | TGTGCCAGCTCACCACTCTCCTCTGGCACAGATACGCAGTATTTT | CASSPLSSGTDTQYF
TRBJ1-4 | once | . | TRBV20-1 | TGCAGTGCTAGAGGGGTGGGGACAACTAATGAAAAACTGTTTTTT | CSARGVGTTNEKLFF
TRBJ2-2 | few | . | TRBV5-5 | TGTGCCAGCAGGACACAGGGAAACACCGGGGAGCTGTTTTTT | CASRTQGNTGELFF
TRBJ1-1 | few | . | TRBV12-3/TRBV12-4 | TGTGCCAGCAGACGGGTTCGGGGGCACACTGAAGCTTTCTTT | CASRRVRGHTEAFF
TRBJ2-7 | . | TRBD2 | TRBV6-1 | TGTGCCAGCAGTGCTAGCGGCGATTATGTCGAGCAGTACTTC | CASSASGDYVEQYF
TRBJ1-2 | . | . | TRBV3-1 | TGTGCCAGCACGAGGGGAACAGGGCCCGGTTCTGGCTACACCTTC | CASTRGTGPGSGYTF
TRBJ1-3 | . | TRBD1 | TRBV12-3/TRBV12-4 | TGTGCCAGCCGACCCGGACAGGGGGCTTTAAGAAACACCATATATTTT | CASRPGQGALRNTIYF
TRBJ2-3 | . | TRBD2 | TRBV7-2 | TGTGCCAGCAGCTCCAGACTAGCAGTGAGCACAGATACGCAGTATTTT | CASSSRLAVSTDTQYF
TRBJ1-4 | . | TRBD1 | TRBV6-5 | TGTGCCAGCAGCTCCGGGACAGTGGCTGAAAAACTGTTTTTT | CASSSGTVAEKLFF
TRBJ1-2 | few | . | TRBV2 | TGTGCCAGCAGTCGGGGGCCACAGGGAAATGGCTACACCTTC | CASSRGPQGNGYTF
TRBJ2-5 | . | . | TRBV20-1 | TGCAGTGCTAGGAGGACCAAGGGGGAGACCCAGTACTTC | CSARRTKGETQYF
TRBJ1-1 | . | . | TRBV12-3/TRBV12-4 | TGTGCCAGCAACCTACCGGGGGGGGGCACTGAAGCTTTCTTT | CASNLPGGGTEAFF
TRBJ1-5 | few | . | TRBV20-1 | TGCAGTGCTAGTATCCAGACTGATAGCAATCAGCCCCAGCATTTT | CSASIQTDSNQPQHF
TRBJ1-2 | . | . | TRBV19 | TGTGCCAGCCGGCGTGATGGCTACACCTTC | CASRRDGYTF
TRBJ2-2 | . | . | TRBV6-4 | TGTGCCAGCAGTGTTCACCCCACCGGGGAGCTGTTTTTT | CASSVHPTGELFF
TRBJ1-1 | . | . | TRBV6-2/TRBV6-3 | TGTGCCAGCAGAAACCGACTCGTTGAAGCTTTCTTT | CASRNRLVEAFF
TRBJ2-3 | . | . | TRBV5-1 | TGCGCCAGCAGCTTCGGCGGGGGACAAAGAACAGATACGCAGTATTTT | CASSFGGGQRTDTQYF
TRBJ2-7 | few | . | TRBV19 | TGTGCCAGTAGTATAGCGGCCCCGTCCTACGAGCAGTACTTC | CASSIAAPSYEQYF